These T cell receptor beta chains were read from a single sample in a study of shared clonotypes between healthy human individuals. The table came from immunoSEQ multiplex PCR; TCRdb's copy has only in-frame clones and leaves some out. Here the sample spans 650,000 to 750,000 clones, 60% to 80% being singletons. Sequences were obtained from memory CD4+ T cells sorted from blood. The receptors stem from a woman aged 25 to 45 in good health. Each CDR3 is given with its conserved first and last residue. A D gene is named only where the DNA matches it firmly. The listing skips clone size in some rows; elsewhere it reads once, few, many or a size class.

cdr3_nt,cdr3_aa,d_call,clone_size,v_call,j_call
TGTGCCAGTAGTATGCAGGGAAGCACTGAAGCTTTCTTT,CASSMQGSTEAFF,NA,once,TRBV19,TRBJ1-1
TGTGCCAGCAGTTACTGGGGTAGTAATCGCGATGAGCAGTTCTTC,CASSYWGSNRDEQFF,NA,NA,TRBV6-5,TRBJ2-1
TGCGCCAGCAGCGGGACAAGGTACAATGAGCAGTTCTTC,CASSGTRYNEQFF,NA,NA,TRBV5-1,TRBJ2-1
TGTGCCAGCAGTATCGGACAGTCTAACTATGGCTACACCTTC,CASSIGQSNYGYTF,NA,NA,TRBV28,TRBJ1-2
TGTGCCAGCAGTGAATCAGGGTCGGGTGGCTTTCGAGCTTTCTTT,CASSESGSGGFRAFF,NA,NA,TRBV25-1,TRBJ1-1
TGTGCCAGCAGTGAAAGCGACTATGGCTACACCTTC,CASSESDYGYTF,NA,NA,TRBV6-1,TRBJ1-2
TGCGCCAGCAGCCCAGGTCCGGACAGGGGCCGCCTCACTGGCACAGATACGCAGTATTTT,CASSPGPDRGRLTGTDTQYF,TRBD1,NA,TRBV4-1,TRBJ2-3
TGTGCCAGCAGCTTAGACAGGGGCTTCCAAGAGACCCAGTACTTC,CASSLDRGFQETQYF,TRBD1,few,TRBV7-6,TRBJ2-5
TGTGCCAGTAGTATAGTTTACCGGGGACCGAACACCGGGGAGCTGTTTTTT,CASSIVYRGPNTGELFF,NA,NA,TRBV19,TRBJ2-2
TGTGCCAGCAGCAACCGAGTCCAGGCGCGAGGCTCCTACGAGCAGTACTTC,CASSNRVQARGSYEQYF,NA,NA,TRBV21-1,TRBJ2-7
TGCGCCAGCAGCCAAGGGCCCTTTAACCCCACAGATACGCAGTATTTT,CASSQGPFNPTDTQYF,NA,many,TRBV4-1,TRBJ2-3
TGTGCCAGCAGCCCCAGTGGGGGAGGTCCGGGCGAGCAGTACTTC,CASSPSGGGPGEQYF,NA,once,TRBV7-9,TRBJ2-7
TGCGCCAGCAGCTTGGCCAGTGGTTCCTACAATGAGCAGTTCTTC,CASSLASGSYNEQFF,NA,NA,TRBV5-1,TRBJ2-1
TGCAGCGTTAGAGGGACAGGGGGCGATCAGCCCCAGCATTTT,CSVRGTGGDQPQHF,TRBD1,few,TRBV29-1,TRBJ1-5
TGTGCCAGCAGAGACAGGGTTGGGGATCAGCCCCAGCATTTT,CASRDRVGDQPQHF,TRBD1,NA,TRBV6-5,TRBJ1-5
TGCGCCAGCAGTGCTCTGGCTAGCGGAAGCAAGGGCAATGAGCAGTTCTTC,CASSALASGSKGNEQFF,TRBD2,once,TRBV10-1,TRBJ2-1
TGTGCCAGCAGCAGAGGGAGCGAGCAGTACTTC,CASSRGSEQYF,NA,NA,TRBV21-1,TRBJ2-7
TGTGCCAGCAGCTCTACGGGGTTCAATGAGCAGTTCTTC,CASSSTGFNEQFF,NA,NA,TRBV11-2,TRBJ2-1
TGCGCCAGCAGCTTAGTACAGGGCAGTAATGAAAAACTGTTTTTT,CASSLVQGSNEKLFF,NA,NA,TRBV5-1,TRBJ1-4
TGCGCCAGCAGCTTGAGGACTGGGGATGAGCAGTTCTTC,CASSLRTGDEQFF,NA,NA,TRBV5-1,TRBJ2-1
TGTGCCAGCGGGACGCCTTACTACGAGCAGTACTTC,CASGTPYYEQYF,NA,NA,TRBV27,TRBJ2-7
TGCGCCAGCAGCTTGAGTTCGGGCGGGTACAATGAGCAGTTCTTC,CASSLSSGGYNEQFF,NA,NA,TRBV5-1,TRBJ2-1
TGTGCCAGTAGTACCGGCCGACTAGCATGGGAGGGCCATTCAGATACGCAGTATTTT,CASSTGRLAWEGHSDTQYF,TRBD2,NA,TRBV19,TRBJ2-3
TGTGCCAGCAGTTTGACCGCATATAGCAATCAGCCCCAGCATTTT,CASSLTAYSNQPQHF,NA,many,TRBV6-5,TRBJ1-5
TGTGCCAGCAGCTTAAGTGGGTACGAGCAGTACTTC,CASSLSGYEQYF,NA,NA,TRBV13,TRBJ2-7
TGTGCCTGGAGTGGGGGACTAGCACAACACTACGGGGAGTACTTC,CAWSGGLAQHYGEYF,TRBD2,NA,TRBV30,TRBJ2-7
TGCGCCAGCAGCATGACGACAGATGAAAAACTGTTTTTT,CASSMTTDEKLFF,NA,NA,TRBV5-1,TRBJ1-4
TGCGCCAGCAGGCCTCGGGGGGACACCGGGGAGCTGTTTTTT,CASRPRGDTGELFF,TRBD2,NA,TRBV5-1,TRBJ2-2
TGTGCCTTTTGCTCAAGCACAGATACGCAGTATTTT,CAFCSSTDTQYF,NA,NA,TRBV6-4,TRBJ2-3
TGTGCCAGCAGTCCGAGGGGGACTACTAACTATGGCTACACCTTC,CASSPRGTTNYGYTF,NA,NA,TRBV28,TRBJ1-2
TGTGCCAGCAGTTTATATAGGTCGGTGACTCAGCCCCAGCATTTT,CASSLYRSVTQPQHF,NA,NA,TRBV28,TRBJ1-5
TGTGCCAGCAGCTTACGAGGGTACCTTGAGAACACTGAAGCTTTCTTT,CASSLRGYLENTEAFF,NA,NA,TRBV7-8,TRBJ1-1
TGTGCCAGTAGTACCAAACAGGGGTATCAGCCCCAGCATTTT,CASSTKQGYQPQHF,TRBD1,few,TRBV19,TRBJ1-5
TGTGCCAGCAGCTCCGGCGGATCTTCCTATGGCTACACCTTC,CASSSGGSSYGYTF,NA,NA,TRBV13,TRBJ1-2
TGTGCCAGCAGCTTGCCGGGCTCGGAAGAGACCCAGTACTTC,CASSLPGSEETQYF,NA,NA,TRBV5-4,TRBJ2-5
TGTGCCAGCTCATCGATGGCAGGGCCGAGCTCTGGAAACACCATATATTTT,CASSSMAGPSSGNTIYF,NA,NA,TRBV18,TRBJ1-3
TGTGCCAGCTCACCAGGAGGGGCCGGGCTTAGACCTAACTATGGCTACACCTTC,CASSPGGAGLRPNYGYTF,NA,NA,TRBV18,TRBJ1-2
TGTGCCAGCAGCCGTAGCGGGGGCTCCTACAATGAGCAGTTCTTC,CASSRSGGSYNEQFF,TRBD2,NA,TRBV7-2,TRBJ2-1
TGTGCCAGCAGTGAGAGGGCGGTCGGGAGTCAGCCCCAGCATTTT,CASSERAVGSQPQHF,NA,NA,TRBV6-1,TRBJ1-5
TGCGCCAGCAGCTGGCTGCCGGGAGGGCCAGTTGGGGCCAACGTCCTGACTTTC,CASSWLPGGPVGANVLTF,TRBD2,NA,TRBV4-3,TRBJ2-6
TGTGCCAGCAGCCAAGGGACGGCTGATCAGCCCCAGCATTTT,CASSQGTADQPQHF,NA,NA,TRBV4-2,TRBJ1-5
TGCAGCAGATTAGGGTTGGAGACCCAGTACTTC,CSRLGLETQYF,NA,NA,TRBV20-1,TRBJ2-5
TGTGCCAGTAGTACTCCCGGGACAGCGAACACTGAAGCTTTCTTT,CASSTPGTANTEAFF,TRBD1,NA,TRBV19,TRBJ1-1
TGTGCCAGCAGCTTGGGGGCGGGAGAAACGAACAATGAGCAGTTCTTC,CASSLGAGETNNEQFF,TRBD2,NA,TRBV5-4,TRBJ2-1
TGTGCCACCAGCAGAGATCGTGGTGAAAAACTGTTTTTT,CATSRDRGEKLFF,NA,NA,TRBV15,TRBJ1-4
TGTGCCAGCAGCCGGGGGCCCAATCAGCCCCAGCATTTT,CASSRGPNQPQHF,NA,few,TRBV2,TRBJ1-5
TGTGCCAGCAGTCCTCGACTAGCGGGAGGGATCGGGGAGCAGTTCTTC,CASSPRLAGGIGEQFF,TRBD2,NA,TRBV9,TRBJ2-1
TGTGCCAGCAGTGAGACTAGCGGGAGTTCCTACAATGAGCAGTTCTTC,CASSETSGSSYNEQFF,TRBD2,few,TRBV6-1,TRBJ2-1
TGCGCCAGCAGCCAAGATTTTACTGAGGGGGCGGGCGGGGCCAACGTCCTGACTTTC,CASSQDFTEGAGGANVLTF,TRBD1,NA,TRBV4-1,TRBJ2-6
TGTGCCAGCAGCTTCTCTACTTTAACTAATGAAAAACTGTTTTTT,CASSFSTLTNEKLFF,NA,once,TRBV7-9,TRBJ1-4